The present TCR beta chain was sequenced within a study of metastatic and nonmetastatic thyroid tumors. As handled by the study authors: CDR3 was compared across clinicopathological groups, and the resulting differences were used to build a distant-metastasis classifier for papillary thyroid cancer. MiXCR was used by TCRdb to re-call the PCR reads. For this entry, the V and J calls and clone size follow TCRdb and not the study's own pipeline. The sample holds tens of thousands of clones; less than 20% are singletons and the top ten take around 37%. Germline V gene lookup returns CDR1 SGDLS and CDR2 YYNGEE. The CDR3 has 16 amino acids. Ahead of thyroid surgery, no patient had received treatment of any kind. Findings and caveats of the study: The study reportedly found significantly higher TCR beta diversity in malignant thyroid tumors than benign nodules, in blood and tumor.

This clone has at least ten counts. Its antigen is unknown. A single base separates this from a much larger clone, so it may be a read error. This chain uses TRBV9 with TRBJ2-1; 9 nucleotides match TRBD2. This clonotype was obtained from a female donor with papillary thyroid cancer or a benign thyroid nodule (not recorded which). Some clones in this sample may be carry-over from other donors' samples. The specimen was blood. The CDR3 sequence is CASSVRLADTYNEQLF. In DNA, the CDR3 is TGTGCCAGCAGCGTTAGACTAGCGGACACCTACAATGAGCAGCTCTTC. Filled out from reference TRBV9 and TRBJ2-1, the complete variable domain reads DSGVTQTPKHLITATGQRVTLRCSPRSGDLSVYWYQQSLDQGLQFLIQYYNGEERAKGNILERFSAQQFPDLHSELNLSSLELGDSALYFCASSVRLADTYNEQLFGPGTRLTVL.